A selection of T cell receptor beta chains follows, all from one sample in a study of preoperative IRX-2 immunotherapy in early breast cancer. The protocol was immunoSEQ multiplex PCR, while the TCRdb copy is restricted to in-frame clones and leaves out a portion. The sample shows 35,000 to 45,000 clones, roughly four fifths of them seen only once. The specimen comprised lymph node tissue, sampled after IRX-2 immunotherapy. The receptors were gathered from a human donor with breast cancer. The conserved cysteine and the conserved F or W are not part of the CDR3 here. Clone size is shown for a subset of rows, as once, few, many or a class of expanded clone.

clone_size	v_call	cdr3_aa
.	TRBV19	ASSIDRQGATDTQY
.	TRBV18	ASSARDARRVMNTEAF
.	TRBV19	ASSHGALNTGELF
.	TRBV6-8	ASSYSRQGASPLH
.	TRBV7-1	ASSLGGQRSNYGYT
.	TRBV19	ASSIDRAPGAAGYT
.	TRBV11-3	ASSPQGVGNSPLH
.	TRBV6-8	ASSSLGRTNEKLF
few	TRBV18	ASSPIASGVPPYEQY
.	TRBV6-8	ASSLFPTGANVLT
few	TRBV30	AWKGVPNEKLF
.	TRBV19	ASNLVAGREKLF
.	TRBV28	ASSLVSTDTQY
.	TRBV12-5	ASGLDSNTDTQY
.	TRBV6-8	ASSYGRVAGELF
.	TRBV6-8	ASSASGGGNTQY
once	TRBV19	ASSMAPDRGRNTEAF
.	TRBV7-1	ASSLALRAEAF
.	TRBV6-7	AARAGAEQY
.	TRBV7-7	ASSREGGGTGELF
.	TRBV18	ASSPRQGARDTEAF
few	TRBV6-8	ASSYQSQGTYGYT
few	TRBV29-1	SAAGDGYSNQPQH
.	TRBV28	ASSFRWQGSDEAF
few	TRBV6-8	ASSQAGGSYNEQF
.	TRBV6-4	ASSLGRNQPQH
few	TRBV6-8	AIRGGGSGYT
.	TRBV23-1	ASSQWRGEEQF
.	TRBV18	ASSSQGLGNSPLH
.	TRBV28	ASSPRGRTSPLH
.	TRBV6-8	AISNQGDTEAF
.	TRBV6-8	ASSYFISGTDYGYT
.	TRBV11-3	ASSLGATSGNTIY
.	TRBV6-8	ASSYMPGGYGYT
once	TRBV5-1	ASTPQGAHTEAF
.	TRBV11-3	ASSLEGASYYEQY
.	TRBV11-3	ASSYPTSGVPHANTGELF
.	TRBV5-1	ASSLAGRDSPLH
once	TRBV1	ASSQEPNHNQPQH
.	TRBV6-8	ASSYGPGKGQPQH
.	TRBV15	ATSRVGRGQPQH
.	TRBV11-3	ASSYSGDPSTDTQY
.	TRBV19	ASSSVREATNEKLF
.	TRBV19	ASSPADRFMNTEAF
.	TRBV19	ASSIGTSGTLQY
.	TRBV6-8	ASSSASTGDQPQH
.	TRBV18	ASSPLEDGQAF
once	TRBV11-3	ASSTRLAGAGFSYEQY
once	TRBV28	ASSSATGGEQY
few	TRBV6-8	ASILEGQPNYGYT
.	TRBV11-3	ASPPGGSYNEQF
.	TRBV6-8	ASRFGGNSYGYT
.	TRBV28	ASSFRNYGYT
.	TRBV19	ASSIGERGNQPQH